Presented here are 22 T cell receptor beta chains from one specimen sequenced in a study of T cells in Graves' hyperthyroidism and ophthalmopathy. Amplified regions were TCR beta CDR3 sequences from RNA transcripts. Initially, a first-round RT-PCR of the TCR CDR3 employed the HTBI primer set. TCRdb re-derived calls from the multiplex PCR reads in MiXCR, one entry per CDR3 protein. Of about 840,000 distinct CDR3 sequences detected, roughly 37% appear once; the ten largest clones hold about 8.9%. Sequenced material: blood. The receptors were sampled from a man aged 18-30 years with Graves' hyperthyroidism.

The chain carries TRBV15 and TRBJ2-1, with a tentative D call TRBD1 (5 bases). The germline V gene has CDR1 LNHNV and CDR2 YYDKDF (reference sequence). The CDR3 contains 13 residues. V lost 4 bases and J lost 9, with 13 bases in between. CDR3 nucleotides: TGTGCCACCAGCATCCAGGGTCGGACTGAGCAGTTCTTC. Translated: CATSIQGRTEQFF. Combining the CDR3 with reference TRBV15 and TRBJ2-1 gives the whole variable domain DAMVIQNPRYQVTQFGKPVTLSCSQTLNHNVMYWYQQKSSQAPKLLFHYYDKDFNNEADTPDNFQSRRPNTSFCFLDIRSPGLGDTAMYLCATSIQGRTEQFFGPGTRLTVL.

This chain joins TRBV18 and TRBJ1-2; 8 positions agree with TRBD1. Trimming at V came to 3 bases and at J to 5 bases, leaving 5 bases not matched to a gene. The CDR3 contains 14 residues. Germline V lookup: CDR1 KGHSH, CDR2 LQKENI. The CDR3 DNA reads as TGTGCCAGCTCACCTAAGGACAGGGAATATGGCTACACCTTC. Its translation: CASSPKDREYGYTF.

This clonotype was counted a single time. A much more abundant neighbour one base away suggests this may be a read error. The DNA for the CDR3 is TGTGCCAGCAGCCGCGTCGGGCGGGAGTTCCACGGGCAGTACTTC. Translated: CASSRVGREFHGQYF. The chain carries TRBV7-3 and TRBJ2-7, with 7 bases that match TRBD2. This CDR3 has 15 amino acids. The ends lost 5 bases at V and 9 bases at J; junction bases unmatched: 16. CDR1 SGHTA and CDR2 FQGTGA come from the germline V gene.

This chain uses TRBV2 with TRBJ1-4, with D uncertain. The CDR3 loop spans 14 amino acids. Per the germline V gene, CDR1 is SNHLY and CDR2 is FYNNEI. Trimming cost V 5 bases and J 10 bases, with 17 bases left between them. Here the CDR3 DNA reads TGTGCCAGCAGTCTCATGCCCACCTCTGGAAAACTGTTTTTT. It encodes CASSLMPTSGKLFF. The full variable domain, completed using reference TRBV2 and TRBJ1-4, is EPEVTQTPSHQVTQMGQEVILRCVPISNHLYFYWYRQILGQKVEFLVSFYNNEISEKSEIFDDQFSVERPDGSNFTLKIRSTKLEDSAMYFCASSLMPTSGKLFFGSGTQLSVL.

This clonotype was detected only once. A much larger clone differs from this one at a single base, so this may be a read error. The chain carries TRBV29-1 and TRBJ1-1; 7 bases match TRBD1. CDR1 SQVTM and CDR2 ANQGSEA come from the germline V gene. J was trimmed by 0 bases and V by 4 bases; bases with no gene match: 11. The CDR3 totals 16 residues. In DNA form, the CDR3 reads TGCAGCGTTGGCCCCTACAGGGGCGGAATGAACACTGAAGCTTTCTTT. Its translation: CSVGPYRGGMNTEAFF.

This chain connects TRBV4-1 to TRBJ1-1, with D tentatively TRBD1 (5 bases). The CDR3 contains 13 residues. Germline V gives CDR1 MGHRA, CDR2 YSYEKL. With 3 bases removed from V and 4 bases from J, the gap between germline ends came to 9 bases. In nucleotides, the CDR3 is TGCGCCAGCAGCCACCCAGGGTTCACTGAAGCTTTCTTT. This translates into CASSHPGFTEAFF.

The V gene is TRBV6-5, the J gene TRBJ1-1, with a weak D call TRBD1 (6 bases). V lost 4 bases, J lost 8 bases, and 11 bases lay in between. CDR1 is MNHEY and CDR2 is SVGAGI in the germline V gene. The CDR3 is 12 amino acids. The CDR3 DNA reads as TGTGCCAGCAGTTTAGGGACACGAGAAGCTTTCTTT. It codes for CASSLGTREAFF.

The chain carries TRBV24-1 and TRBJ2-1; D is possibly TRBD1 (5 bases). V was cut by 2 bases and J by 9 bases, with 10 bases left in between. Looked up from germline, CDR1 is KGHDR and CDR2 is SFDVKD. The CDR3 extends over 13 amino acids. Here the CDR3 DNA reads TGTGCCACCAGTGATTCCAGGGTTGGTGAGCAGTTCTTC. This codes for CATSDSRVGEQFF.

The gene calls are TRBV29-1 and TRBJ2-5; TRBD1 matches at 8 bases. With 8 bases clipped from V and 4 bases from J, the junction kept 6 bases outside the gene matches. Per the germline V gene, CDR1 is SQVTM and CDR2 is ANQGSEA. This CDR3 is 12 amino acids long. CDR3 bases: TGCAGCTCCGGACAGGGAGGAGAGACCCAGTACTTC. Residues: CSSGQGGETQYF.

The rearrangement uses TRBV2 and TRBJ2-2; 9 bases are a match to TRBD1. Trimming at V came to 0 bases and at J to 4 bases, leaving 6 bases not matched to a gene. The CDR3 has 17 amino acids. The V gene's germline CDR1 is SNHLY and CDR2 FYNNEI. CDR3 coding DNA: TGTGCCAGCAGTGAAGCGCCACAGGGGGCGGGCACCGGGGAGCTGTTTTTT. Its translation: CASSEAPQGAGTGELFF.

This clonotype was observed once. One end of the junction does not line up with germline, which may come from a read error. The chain has TRBV20-1 and TRBJ2-7, with TRBD1 matching over 9 bases. The length of the CDR3 is 14 residues. CDR1 and CDR2 from the germline V gene are DFQATT and SNEGSKA (reference sequence). CDR3 nucleotides: TGCAGTGCGGCCACCGGGACAGGGAACTACGAGCAGCACTTC. It specifies CSAATGTGNYEQHF.

The chain uses TRBV5-6 and TRBJ2-5, with a weak D call TRBD2 (5 bases). The V and J ends lost 6 bases and 5 bases respectively, with 14 bases between them. The V gene's germline CDR1 is SGHDT and CDR2 YYEEEE. The CDR3 runs 13 residues. Here the CDR3 DNA reads TGTGCCAGCACAAACCGGAGAGGGGAGACCCAGTACTTC. It codes for CASTNRRGETQYF.

This rearrangement joins TRBV7-9 to TRBJ2-7; D might be TRBD2 (5 bases). V was clipped by 4 bases and J by 9 bases, with 16 bases between them. This CDR3 is 13 amino acids long. Per germline, CDR1 SEHNR and CDR2 FQNEAQ (reference sequence). The CDR3 sequence: CASSWPGKAVQYF. The CDR3 bases are TGTGCCAGCAGCTGGCCGGGGAAAGCGGTGCAGTACTTC.

This clonotype was observed a few times. V usage is TRBV6-6 and J usage is TRBJ2-7; D is possibly TRBD1 (5 bases). V lost 0 bases and J 9 bases, leaving 12 bases between the germline ends. The length of the CDR3 is 13 residues. In germline, CDR1 is MNHNY, CDR2 SVGAGI (reference sequence). The CDR3 here is CASSYSKGAVQYF. Written as DNA, the CDR3 is TGTGCCAGCAGTTACTCGAAAGGGGCGGTGCAGTACTTC.

Of note for this clonotype: A much bigger clone sits one base away, suggesting this may be a read error. The chain recombines TRBV2 with TRBJ2-7; D perhaps matches TRBD2 (5 bases). The CDR3 has 15 amino acids. CDR1 is SNHLY and CDR2 is FYNNEI in the germline V gene. CDR3 residues: CASSGMSGPSYGQYF. The CDR3 DNA is TGTGCCAGCAGTGGGATGAGCGGACCCTCCTACGGGCAGTACTTC.

At least ten counts were recorded for this clonotype. V usage is TRBV29-1 and J usage is TRBJ1-2; D remains ambiguous. CDR1 and CDR2 from the germline V gene are SQVTM and ANQGSEA. This CDR3 spans 12 amino acids. Trimming shortened V by 3 bases and J by 8 bases, and 13 bases separated the two germline ends. CDR3 bases: TGCAGCGTTGAGGGGAGGGAGGAGGGCTACACCTTC. It yields the protein CSVEGREEGYTF.

The table lists this clonotype with a few counts. This chain uses TRBV12-3 or TRBV12-4 with TRBJ2-7; D gene unclear. The CDR3 extends over 13 amino acids. Trimming stripped 3 bases from V and 5 bases from J, with 11 bases between. The CDR3 coding sequence is TGTGCCAGCAGTTTGTCGGTCGTAAACGAGCAGTACTTC. Translation gives CASSLSVVNEQYF.

The chain combines TRBV7-9 with TRBJ2-7; TRBD1 agrees at 10 bases. Germline CDR1 and CDR2: SEHNR and FQNEAQ (reference sequence). CDR3 length: 15 amino acids. V was clipped by 5 bases and J by 4 bases; unmatched bases: 8. The CDR3 region is CASSKTGGQSYEQYF. The CDR3, as DNA: TGTGCCAGCAGCAAGACAGGGGGCCAGTCGTACGAGCAGTACTTC.

As regards this clonotype: The conserved phenylalanine or tryptophan normally closing the CDR3 is absent here, so this likely arose from a read error. V and J are TRBV7-6 and TRBJ2-5; 7 bases align to TRBD2. Germline trimming cut 5 bases from V and 2 bases from J; bases unmatched to any gene: 8. Germline CDR1 is SGHVS and CDR2 is FNYEAQ. The CDR3 extends over 15 amino acids. CDR3 protein: CASSGGGLGQETQYS. The CDR3 coding sequence is TGTGCCAGCAGCGGCGGGGGACTGGGACAAGAGACCCAGTACTCC.

J is TRBJ1-2 and V is TRBV6-2 or TRBV6-3; tentatively, D is TRBD1 (6 bases). CDR3 length: 12 residues. Looked up from germline, CDR1 is MNHEY and CDR2 is SVGEGT. Trimming took 5 bases from V and 8 from J, leaving 12 bases between them. The CDR3 coding sequence is TGTGCCAGCAGTACTCCAGGGGAGGGCTACACCTTC. Protein product: CASSTPGEGYTF.

This clonotype has just a few counts. Mismatch with germline at one junction end may stem from a read error. The chain recombines TRBV7-2 with TRBJ2-3; D not resolved. Germline CDR1 and CDR2: SGHTA and FQGNSA. The CDR3 runs 13 residues. The DNA for the CDR3 is TGCGCCAGCGTCGACTCCGCGACAGATACGCAGTATTTT. Amino acids: CASVDSATDTQYF. Complete variable domain (other parts from reference TRBV7-2 and TRBJ2-3): GAGVSQSPSNKVTEKGKDVELRCDPISGHTALYWYRQSLGQGLEFLIYFQGNSAPDKSGLPSDRFSAERTGGSVSTLTIQRTQQEDSAVYLCASVDSATDTQYFGPGTRLTVL.

Many counts were recorded for this clonotype. The chain carries TRBV29-1 and TRBJ1-3; D perhaps matches TRBD1 (6 bases). In germline, CDR1 is SQVTM, CDR2 ANQGSEA. This CDR3 is built from 14 residues. With 4 bases removed from V and 0 bases from J, the gap between germline ends came to 10 bases. The CDR3 sequence: CSVVQGLSGNTIYF. The CDR3 DNA reads as TGCAGCGTTGTCCAGGGGCTCTCTGGAAACACCATATATTTT.